The rows below give T cell receptor beta chains drawn from one sample of a study of blood T cells in healthy people across ages. MiXCR, run by TCRdb on the 5' RACE reads, gives a single entry per CDR3 protein. The sample has hundreds of thousands of distinct CDR3 sequences; roughly 58% are singletons. Input material: blood. These receptors were taken from a man aged 55 to 70 in good health. Both conserved end residues are part of each CDR3. Each record gives: clone size, V gene, D gene, J gene, CDR3 protein, CDR3 DNA. D genes are given only for firm matches. Only some rows state a clone size, as once, few, many or a class for expanded clones.

NA	TRBV20-1	NA	TRBJ1-3	CSARDGRGNTIYF	TGCAGTGCTAGAGATGGCAGGGGAAACACCATATATTTT
NA	TRBV11-3	NA	TRBJ2-7	CASSMDSIKTYEQYF	TGTGCCAGCAGCATGGACAGCATAAAAACCTACGAGCAGTACTTC
few	TRBV20-1	TRBD2	TRBJ2-7	CSAAMGLASEQYF	TGCAGTGCCGCCATGGGACTAGCTTCCGAGCAGTACTTC
many	TRBV5-1	NA	TRBJ2-3	CASSLARTDTQYF	TGTGCCAGCAGCTTAGCCCGCACAGATACGCAGTATTTT
few	TRBV4-1	NA	TRBJ1-2	CASSQERAYGYTF	TGCGCCAGCAGCCAAGAACGAGCCTATGGCTACACCTTC
many	TRBV3-1	NA	TRBJ2-3	CASSPQSPAVSDTQYF	TGTGCCAGCAGCCCCCAATCCCCGGCTGTATCTGATACGCAGTATTTT
NA	TRBV20-1	NA	TRBJ2-3	CSARLGVDTQYF	TGCAGTGCTAGACTTGGGGTAGATACGCAGTATTTT
NA	TRBV18	NA	TRBJ1-1	CASSRDANTEAFF	TGTGCCAGCTCACGGGACGCAAACACTGAAGCTTTCTTT
NA	TRBV21-1	NA	TRBJ2-1	CASSKEGRQSSYNEQFF	TGTGCCAGCAGCAAAGAAGGGCGACAGTCCTCTTACAATGAGCAGTTCTTC
few	TRBV29-1	TRBD2	TRBJ2-5	CSVESRTSGTAEETQYF	TGCAGCGTTGAGAGTAGGACTAGCGGGACCGCGGAAGAGACCCAGTACTTC
NA	TRBV29-1	NA	TRBJ1-2	CSVGGPGRANYGYTF	TGCAGCGTTGGGGGCCCAGGGAGAGCTAACTATGGCTACACCTTC
once	TRBV12-3/TRBV12-4	NA	TRBJ2-7	CASSFGEIGEQYF	TGTGCCAGCAGTTTCGGGGAAATCGGCGAGCAGTACTTC
NA	TRBV27	NA	TRBJ2-5	CASRPPGRRGTQYF	TGTGCCAGCAGGCCCCCCGGTCGCCGGGGGACCCAGTACTTC
few	TRBV6-5	TRBD1	TRBJ2-5	CASILTGAVEETQYF	TGTGCCAGCATTCTGACAGGGGCTGTAGAAGAGACCCAGTACTTC
few	TRBV20-1	TRBD2	TRBJ2-1	CSAGLAGGNYNEQFF	TGCAGTGCAGGACTAGCGGGGGGTAACTACAATGAGCAGTTCTTC
NA	TRBV9	NA	TRBJ2-7	CASSVGRASCEQYF	TGTGCCAGCAGCGTAGGGAGGGCTTCCTGCGAGCAGTACTTC
NA	TRBV29-1	NA	TRBJ1-2	CSVEGQAGYGYTF	TGCAGCGTTGAAGGACAGGCTGGCTATGGCTACACCTTC
NA	TRBV6-1	TRBD2	TRBJ2-5	CASRHRRTSGGTQETQYF	TGTGCCAGCAGGCATCGCCGTACTAGCGGGGGGACCCAGGAGACCCAGTACTTC
few	TRBV5-1	TRBD1	TRBJ1-2	CASNLQGANGYTF	TGCGCCAGCAACTTACAGGGGGCAAATGGCTACACCTTC
once	TRBV11-1	NA	TRBJ1-5	CASSPRIVNQPQHF	TGTGCCAGCAGCCCCAGGATAGTCAATCAGCCCCAGCATTTT
NA	TRBV2	NA	TRBJ2-7	CASRDRSEQYF	TGTGCCAGCAGGGACCGGAGCGAGCAGTACTTC
NA	TRBV9	TRBD1	TRBJ1-1	CASSVRTGQNTEAFF	TGTGCCAGCAGCGTGCGGACAGGGCAGAACACTGAAGCTTTCTTT
NA	TRBV7-8	TRBD1	TRBJ1-2	CASSPFGDSNYGYTF	TGTGCCAGCAGCCCTTTTGGGGACAGCAACTATGGCTACACCTTC
NA	TRBV2	NA	TRBJ1-2	CASSETQLYGYTF	TGTGCCAGCAGTGAGACCCAGCTTTATGGCTACACCTTC
NA	TRBV18	NA	TRBJ2-5	CASSPPGEYQETQYF	TGTGCCAGCTCACCACCAGGGGAGTACCAAGAGACCCAGTACTTC
NA	TRBV20-1	NA	TRBJ2-6	CSAPPMAERANVLTF	TGCAGTGCTCCTCCCATGGCAGAGAGGGCCAACGTCCTGACTTTC
few	TRBV21-1	NA	TRBJ2-5	CASSNGAGTGQETQYF	TGTGCCAGCAGCAATGGGGCCGGGACAGGGCAAGAGACCCAGTACTTC
NA	TRBV5-1	NA	TRBJ2-1	CASSRGDSYNEQFF	TGCGCCAGCAGCCGCGGGGACTCCTACAATGAGCAGTTCTTC
few	TRBV20-1	NA	TRBJ2-7	CSARDSTTSYEQYF	TGCAGTGCTAGAGATTCTACTACTTCCTACGAGCAGTACTTC
NA	TRBV5-1	NA	TRBJ2-6	CASSPSTTGANVLTF	TGCGCCAGCAGCCCGAGTACAACTGGGGCCAACGTCCTGACTTTC
few	TRBV5-6	TRBD1	TRBJ1-5	CASSLRGQGVRQPQHF	TGTGCCAGCAGCTTGAGGGGACAGGGGGTTCGGCAGCCCCAGCATTTT
NA	TRBV2	TRBD1	TRBJ1-4	CAGSAGTGREKLFF	TGTGCCGGCAGTGCCGGGACAGGGCGCGAAAAACTGTTTTTT
once	TRBV5-1	NA	TRBJ1-2	CASSLAGAANYGYTF	TGCGCCAGCAGCTTGGCAGGGGCAGCTAACTATGGCTACACCTTC
NA	TRBV20-1	TRBD2	TRBJ2-6	CSARSGGGANVLTF	TGCAGTGCTAGGTCGGGAGGCGGGGCCAACGTCCTGACTTTC
few	TRBV5-1	NA	TRBJ2-5	CASSWSAETQYF	TGCGCCAGCAGCTGGTCTGCAGAGACCCAGTACTTC
NA	TRBV2	NA	TRBJ2-5	CASSEGQTQYF	TGTGCCAGCAGTGAAGGGCAGACCCAGTACTTC
NA	TRBV19	NA	TRBJ2-7	CASSILPTAYNEQYF	TGTGCCAGTAGTATCCTGCCTACTGCCTACAATGAGCAGTACTTC
few	TRBV7-2	NA	TRBJ1-4	CASSPRHPPEKLFF	TGTGCCAGCAGCCCGAGGCACCCACCTGAAAAACTGTTTTTT
NA	TRBV6-1	NA	TRBJ1-4	CASSDGGRATNEKLFF	TGTGCCAGCAGTGATGGAGGACGCGCAACTAATGAAAAACTGTTTTTT